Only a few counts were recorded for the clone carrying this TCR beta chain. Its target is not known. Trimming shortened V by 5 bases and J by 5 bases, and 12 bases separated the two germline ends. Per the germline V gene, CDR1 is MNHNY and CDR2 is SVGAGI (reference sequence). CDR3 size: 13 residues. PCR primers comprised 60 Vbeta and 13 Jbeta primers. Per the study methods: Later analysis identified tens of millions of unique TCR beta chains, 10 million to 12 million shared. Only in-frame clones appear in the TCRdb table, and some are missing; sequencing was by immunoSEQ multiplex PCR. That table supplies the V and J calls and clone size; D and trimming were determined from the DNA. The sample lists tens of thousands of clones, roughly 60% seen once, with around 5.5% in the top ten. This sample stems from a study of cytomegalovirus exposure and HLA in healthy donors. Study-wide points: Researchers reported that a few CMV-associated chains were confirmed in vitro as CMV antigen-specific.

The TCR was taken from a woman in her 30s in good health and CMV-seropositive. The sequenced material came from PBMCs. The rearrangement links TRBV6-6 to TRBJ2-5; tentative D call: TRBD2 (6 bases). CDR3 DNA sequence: TGTGCCAGCAGTAGCAGGGAGGCGGAGACCCAGTACTTC. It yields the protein CASSSREAETQYF.